Below are 20 T cell receptor beta chains sequenced from a single sample in a study of blood T cell repertoires in COVID-19. Clones were read by immunoSEQ multiplex PCR, and TCRdb kept only the in-frame ones, dropping some. The sample lists hundreds of thousands of clones, 65% to 90% occurring once. The material sequenced was PBMCs or T cells enriched from blood (not recorded which). These receptors originate from a woman aged 40 to 49 with acute COVID-19.

The chain combines TRBV7-6 with TRBJ2-1; 8 bases are shared with TRBD2. After removal of 5 bases from V and 12 bases from J, the junction contained 24 bases not matched to a gene. Per the germline V gene, CDR1 is SGHVS and CDR2 is FNYEAQ. This CDR3 has 18 amino acids. CDR3 coding DNA: TGTGCCAGCAGCCCAACCCCCCTAAGTCTAGCGGGTCCCTTAGGGCAGTTCTTC. Translation gives CASSPTPLSLAGPLGQFF.

The chain carries TRBV6-5 and TRBJ2-2; 8 positions match TRBD1. V lost 5 bases to trimming and J lost 7 bases; unmatched junction nucleotides: 6. The CDR3 spans 14 residues. Germline-derived CDR1 and CDR2 are MNHEY and SVGAGI. The CDR3 spells CASSRTGTVGELFF. In DNA form, the CDR3 reads TGTGCCAGCAGTCGGACAGGGACGGTCGGGGAGCTGTTTTTT.

DNA of the CDR3: TGCGCCAGCAGCCAAGCGACAGGGGACCTCTACGAGCAGTACTTC. It translates to CASSQATGDLYEQYF. The V and J genes are TRBV4-1 and TRBJ2-7, with 8 nucleotides matching TRBD1. The germline V gene encodes CDR1 MGHRA and CDR2 YSYEKL. This CDR3 is 15 amino acids long. V lost 1 base to trimming and J lost 3 bases; unmatched junction nucleotides: 5.

The V gene is TRBV19, the J gene TRBJ2-3; D is possibly TRBD1 (6 bases). The CDR3 consists of 14 residues. V lost 7 bases and J 2 bases, leaving 13 bases between the germline ends. Germline V CDR1 and CDR2: LNHDA, SQIVND (reference sequence). The CDR3 spells CASTPGGFTDTQYF. The CDR3 bases are TGTGCCAGTACGCCTGGGGGCTTCACAGATACGCAGTATTTT.

The rearrangement links TRBV19 to TRBJ2-7; TRBD1 agrees at 9 bases. With V trimmed by 4 bases and J by 3 bases, 4 bases remained unmatched. This CDR3 contains 14 residues. The germline CDR1 and CDR2 sequences are LNHDA and SQIVND (reference sequence). CDR3 DNA: TGTGCCAGTAGTAATTCGGACAGGGGCTACGAGCAGTACTTC. This sequence encodes CASSNSDRGYEQYF.

This chain connects TRBV23-1 to TRBJ2-2; TRBD1 might be the D (6 bases). TRBV23-1 is given ORF status, its function remaining uncertain. Trimming removed 3 bases from V and 1 base from J, with 21 bases in between. The CDR3 covers 19 residues. The CDR3 is CASSHHRDPPRGNTGELFF. The CDR3 DNA sequence: TGCGCCAGCAGTCATCACAGGGACCCCCCTAGGGGGAACACCGGGGAGCTGTTTTTT.

V and J are TRBV13 and TRBJ2-1, with 12 bases aligning to TRBD2. The CDR3 has 16 amino acids. J lost 4 bases, V lost 5 bases, and 6 bases had no gene match. The germline V gene has CDR1 PRHDT and CDR2 FYEKMQ (reference sequence). The CDR3 reads CASSMMTSGSYNEQFF. The CDR3 DNA sequence: TGTGCCAGCAGCATGATGACTAGCGGGAGTTACAATGAGCAGTTCTTC. Based on the CDR3 plus reference TRBV13 and TRBJ2-1, the full variable domain is AAGVIQSPRHLIKEKRETATLKCYPIPRHDTVYWYQQGPGQDPQFLISFYEKMQSDKGSIPDRFSAQQFSDYHSELNMSSLELGDSALYFCASSMMTSGSYNEQFFGPGTRLTVL.

J is TRBJ2-5 and V is TRBV10-2; possible D gene TRBD2, 5 bases. Germline lookup yields CDR1 WSHSY and CDR2 SAAADI. The CDR3 runs 15 residues. Trimming shortened V by 4 bases and J by 5 bases, and 17 bases separated the two germline ends. In DNA, the CDR3 is TGCGCCAGCAGTGGAGAGAGCTCGCGGGTGGAGACCCAGTACTTC. Its protein product is CASSGESSRVETQYF.

This rearrangement joins TRBV2 to TRBJ2-7; a possible D gene is TRBD2 (6 bases). Trimming cost V 5 bases and J 2 bases, with 10 bases left between them. CDR3 length equals 13 residues. CDR1 is SNHLY and CDR2 is FYNNEI in the germline V gene. The CDR3 spells CASSREIAYEQYF. The CDR3 DNA sequence: TGTGCCAGCAGTCGGGAGATAGCCTACGAGCAGTACTTC. The full variable domain, with the rest looked up from reference TRBV2 and TRBJ2-7, is EPEVTQTPSHQVTQMGQEVILRCVPISNHLYFYWYRQILGQKVEFLVSFYNNEISEKSEIFDDQFSVERPDGSNFTLKIRSTKLEDSAMYFCASSREIAYEQYFGPGTRLTVT.

This chain joins TRBV7-2 and TRBJ1-2; maybe TRBD1 (5 bases). The CDR3 is made up of 14 amino acids. The V gene lost 1 base and the J gene lost 4 bases, with 10 bases spanning the gap. In germline, CDR1 is SGHTA, CDR2 FQGNSA. The CDR3 protein is CASSLGPGGYGYTF. The DNA for the CDR3 is TGTGCCAGCAGCTTAGGGCCGGGGGGCTATGGCTACACCTTC.

The chain couples TRBV29-1 to TRBJ2-3; 8 bases line up with TRBD2. The junction had 4 bases not matched to a gene; V was cut back by 4 bases and J by 1 base. Germline CDR1 is SQVTM and CDR2 is ANQGSEA. The CDR3 consists of 14 residues. The CDR3 spells CSVGGAGGTDTQYF. The CDR3 DNA reads as TGCAGCGTTGGGGGAGCGGGGGGCACAGATACGCAGTATTTT.

This chain links TRBV28 with TRBJ1-5; 7 positions agree with TRBD1. CDR3 length: 15 residues. With 8 bases clipped from V and 3 bases from J, the junction kept 10 bases outside the gene matches. Germline V gene data show CDR1 as MDHEN and CDR2 as SYDVKM. The CDR3 DNA follows: TGTGCCAGCGGAGACGCGGGACAGATCAATCAGCCCCAGCATTTT. It codes for CASGDAGQINQPQHF.

V and J are TRBV11-2 and TRBJ1-3; a possible D gene is TRBD1 (6 bases). Trimming shortened V by 1 base and J by 1 base, and 8 bases separated the two germline ends. Germline CDR1 SGHAT, CDR2 FQNNGV. The length of the CDR3 is 15 residues. The CDR3 bases are TGTGCCAGCAGCTTAGCACAGGGATCTGGAAACACCATATATTTT. As protein: CASSLAQGSGNTIYF.

The chain joins TRBV19 to TRBJ1-3; D not resolved. Germline CDR1 reads LNHDA; CDR2 reads SQIVND (reference sequence). CDR3 size: 13 residues. V shed 7 bases and J shed 0 bases, with 7 bases lying between them. The CDR3 protein is CASKPGSGNTIYF. The CDR3 DNA follows: TGTGCCAGTAAACCAGGCTCTGGAAACACCATATATTTT.

This clone was recorded only once. This rearrangement joins TRBV7-9 to TRBJ2-1, with no clear D. Germline V gene lookup returns CDR1 SEHNR and CDR2 FQNEAQ (reference sequence). This CDR3 comprises 14 residues. V was clipped by 2 bases and J by 1 base, with 6 bases between them. The DNA for the CDR3 is TGTGCCAGCAGCTTAAGTGAGTCCTACAATGAGCAGTTCTTC. Protein product: CASSLSESYNEQFF.

The chain couples TRBV4-1 to TRBJ2-7; the match to TRBD2 covers 11 bases. The CDR3 has 14 residues. From germline, CDR1 is MGHRA and CDR2 YSYEKL. The J segment lost 5 bases and the V segment lost 4 bases, leaving 4 bases of the junction unmatched. The CDR3 sequence is CASSPLTSGNEQYF. The CDR3 DNA reads as TGCGCCAGCAGCCCGCTGACTAGCGGGAACGAGCAGTACTTC.

The rearrangement uses TRBV6-1 and TRBJ2-7; D is perhaps TRBD2 (6 bases). Trimming left V 3 bases short and J 4 bases short, with 19 bases between. CDR1 and CDR2 (germline): MNHNS, SASEGT. The CDR3 contains 16 residues. CDR3 amino acids: CASSDTSSLRRYEQYF. CDR3 DNA sequence: TGTGCCAGCAGTGATACTAGCTCGTTGCGGCGGTACGAGCAGTACTTC.

V usage is TRBV5-5 and J usage is TRBJ2-3; 7 nucleotides agree with TRBD1. In germline, CDR1 is SGHKS, CDR2 YYEKEE (reference sequence). The CDR3 spans 17 residues. Losses at the gene ends were 2 bases for V and 5 bases for J; bases not matched to a gene: 14. CDR3 amino acids: CASSLRGTGTARDTQYF. The CDR3 DNA follows: TGTGCCAGCAGCTTAAGGGGGACCGGGACAGCAAGAGATACGCAGTATTTT.

The chain employs TRBV28 and TRBJ1-4; 10 nucleotides match TRBD1. The CDR3 runs to 15 residues. Trimming cost V 5 bases and J 6 bases; bases outside gene matches: 6. The germline gives CDR1 MDHEN, CDR2 SYDVKM. The CDR3 region has the DNA TGTGCCAGCAGTACCCCGACAGGGGGCCATGAAAAACTGTTTTTT. Encoded protein: CASSTPTGGHEKLFF.

By share, this clone ranks as medium-sized. The V call is TRBV27, the J call TRBJ2-7; a weak D match, TRBD2 (6 bases). This CDR3 has 14 residues. Germline V gene lookup returns CDR1 MNHEY and CDR2 SMNVEV (reference sequence). Deletions cut 2 bases from V and 3 bases from J, with 11 bases between. The DNA for the CDR3 is TGTGCCAGCAGTTTAGGAGCGGGCTACTACGAGCAGTACTTC. Residues: CASSLGAGYYEQYF.